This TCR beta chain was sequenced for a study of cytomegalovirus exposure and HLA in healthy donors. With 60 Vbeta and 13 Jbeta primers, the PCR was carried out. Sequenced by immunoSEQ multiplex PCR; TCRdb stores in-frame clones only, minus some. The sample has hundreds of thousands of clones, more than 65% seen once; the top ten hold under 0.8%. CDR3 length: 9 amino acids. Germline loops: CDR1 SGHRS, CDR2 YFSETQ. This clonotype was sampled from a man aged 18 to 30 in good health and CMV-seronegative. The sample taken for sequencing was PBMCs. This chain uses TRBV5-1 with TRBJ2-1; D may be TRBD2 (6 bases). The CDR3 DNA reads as TGCCCGGGAGTCAATGAGCAGTTCTTC. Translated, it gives CPGVNEQFF.